This is a list of T cell receptor beta chains from one sample in a study of siplizumab effects on memory and regulatory T cells. Their target antigens are unknown. Profiling relied on immunoSEQ multiplex PCR, and the TCRdb table lists in-frame clones only, not all of them. The table lists over 10,000 clones, less than 40% of them singletons, with about a tenth in the top ten. Sequencing was carried out using CFSE-low (dividing) CD8+ T cells sorted from an allogeneic mixed lymphocyte reaction. The receptors here all came from a human donor in good health; the cells came from an allogeneic mixed lymphocyte reaction. Each CDR3 is given with its conserved first and last residue. Each record gives: J gene, D gene, V gene, clone size, CDR3 DNA, CDR3 protein. The D gene is left open where the match is weak. Part of the rows lack a size; the others show once, few, many or a class for expanded clones.

TRBJ1-2	NA	TRBV4-1	medium-sized	TGCGCCAGCAGCCAGGTACGGGGTGGTTCAGATGGCTACACCTTC	CASSQVRGGSDGYTF
TRBJ1-6	NA	TRBV19	medium-sized	TGTGCCAGTAGTATCGGAGGCAGGGCGGGTAATTCACCCCTCCACTTT	CASSIGGRAGNSPLHF
TRBJ2-7	TRBD2	TRBV11-2	NA	TGTGCCAGCAGCTTAAGTGCGGGAGACTACGAGCAGTACTTC	CASSLSAGDYEQYF
TRBJ2-7	TRBD2	TRBV27	few	TGTGCCAGCAGTTTTGTTGGCGGGAGTTCCTACGAGCAGTACTTC	CASSFVGGSSYEQYF
TRBJ2-3	TRBD1	TRBV27	NA	TGTGCCAGCAGTTTACGTTTCTTATCTTGGACAGGGGGCGGCACAGATACGCAGTATTTT	CASSLRFLSWTGGGTDTQYF
TRBJ1-2	NA	TRBV5-1	medium-sized	TGCGCCAGCAGCCCCCCAACAACAGGGCGAGGGGGCTACACCTTC	CASSPPTTGRGGYTF
TRBJ2-1	TRBD2	TRBV27	NA	TGTGCCAGCAGCATACTTACATTGGCGGGGGGGACCAATGAGCAGTTCTTC	CASSILTLAGGTNEQFF
TRBJ2-3	TRBD2	TRBV7-6	NA	TGTGCCAGCAGCTTAGTTCGAGCGGGAGAGAGCACAGATACGCAGTATTTT	CASSLVRAGESTDTQYF
TRBJ2-7	TRBD1	TRBV6-6	many	TGTGCCAGCAGTCCTGGGACAGACTACGAGCAGTACTTC	CASSPGTDYEQYF
TRBJ2-1	TRBD2	TRBV9	medium-sized	TGTGCCAGCAGCGTAGCTGGTAGCGGGGGCGATGAGCAGTTCTTC	CASSVAGSGGDEQFF
TRBJ1-6	NA	TRBV27	NA	TGTGCCAGCAGCATAGCGGATTCACCCCTCCACTTT	CASSIADSPLHF
TRBJ2-7	TRBD2	TRBV19	NA	TGTGCCGTCGGATGGGGGGAGGGCTACGAGCAGTACTTC	CAVGWGEGYEQYF
TRBJ2-1	TRBD1	TRBV4-1	NA	TGCGCCAGCAGCCAAGTGCAGGGGGCTGGCTATGAGCAGTTCTTC	CASSQVQGAGYEQFF
TRBJ2-1	TRBD2	TRBV27	few	TGTGCCAGCAGTTGGGGACTAGCGGGAAGGTTTCAGAATGAGCAGTTCTTC	CASSWGLAGRFQNEQFF
TRBJ2-7	NA	TRBV4-1	NA	TGCGCCAGCAGCCACTCCGACAGGACCTACGAGCAGTACTTC	CASSHSDRTYEQYF
TRBJ1-3	NA	TRBV4-1	medium-sized	TGCGCCAGCAGCCAAGTTGGGGGGCTCAGCTCTGGAAACACCATATATTTT	CASSQVGGLSSGNTIYF
TRBJ2-3	NA	TRBV13	NA	TGTGCCAGCAGCTTGGTGGCAGATACGCAGTATTTT	CASSLVADTQYF
TRBJ2-3	NA	TRBV11-3	NA	TGTGCCAGCAGGGGGGAGGGCACAGATACGCAGTATTTT	CASRGEGTDTQYF
TRBJ2-7	TRBD2	TRBV4-1	few	TGCGCCAGCAGCCTCGGCCCCGGGAGGGACGAGCAGTACTTC	CASSLGPGRDEQYF
TRBJ2-3	TRBD2	TRBV10-1	NA	TGCGCCAGCAGTGAAAGCGGGGTAGCAGATACGCAGTATTTT	CASSESGVADTQYF
TRBJ1-2	NA	TRBV13	NA	TGTGCCAGCAGCTTAGAGATGGCACTGCAGAACTATGGCTACACCTTC	CASSLEMALQNYGYTF
TRBJ1-2	TRBD1	TRBV7-9	NA	TGTGCCAGCAGCCAAGAGACAGGGGGCGGAGTTGGCTACACCTTC	CASSQETGGGVGYTF
TRBJ1-1	NA	TRBV4-1	NA	TGCGCCAGCAGCCAGACGGTGGCAAACACTGAAGCTTTCTTT	CASSQTVANTEAFF
TRBJ2-2	NA	TRBV30	few	TGTGCCTGGGAAGAGGGGACACTCGGGGAGCTGTTTTTT	CAWEEGTLGELFF
TRBJ1-4	TRBD1	TRBV25-1	medium-sized	TGTGCCAGCAGTGAAGGGACAGGGTTCAATGAAAAACTGTTTTTT	CASSEGTGFNEKLFF
TRBJ2-1	NA	TRBV4-1	NA	TGCGCCAGCAGCCAGCCCACTTATTACAATGAGCAGTTCTTC	CASSQPTYYNEQFF
TRBJ2-7	TRBD2	TRBV27	NA	TGTGCCAGCAGTCCCCTCGGACTAGCGGGACCCTACGAGCAGTACTTC	CASSPLGLAGPYEQYF
TRBJ1-5	NA	TRBV27	few	TGTGCCAGCAGTTTACTTACACCTAGCAATCAGCCCCAGCATTTT	CASSLLTPSNQPQHF
TRBJ1-2	NA	TRBV19	few	TGTGCCAGTAGTATTGGCAGGGTTCGCGGCTACACCTTC	CASSIGRVRGYTF
TRBJ2-7	NA	TRBV6-5	NA	TGTGCCAGCAGTTACTCTCCGGAGGGCGACGAGCAGTACTTC	CASSYSPEGDEQYF
TRBJ2-7	NA	TRBV4-1	NA	TGCGCCAGCAGCCGGGGCGCGGGGAGCTCCTACGAGCAGTACTTC	CASSRGAGSSYEQYF
TRBJ1-1	NA	TRBV14	NA	TGTGCCAGCAGCCAAAGAGCGACAGCTTACTACACTGAAGCTTTCTTT	CASSQRATAYYTEAFF